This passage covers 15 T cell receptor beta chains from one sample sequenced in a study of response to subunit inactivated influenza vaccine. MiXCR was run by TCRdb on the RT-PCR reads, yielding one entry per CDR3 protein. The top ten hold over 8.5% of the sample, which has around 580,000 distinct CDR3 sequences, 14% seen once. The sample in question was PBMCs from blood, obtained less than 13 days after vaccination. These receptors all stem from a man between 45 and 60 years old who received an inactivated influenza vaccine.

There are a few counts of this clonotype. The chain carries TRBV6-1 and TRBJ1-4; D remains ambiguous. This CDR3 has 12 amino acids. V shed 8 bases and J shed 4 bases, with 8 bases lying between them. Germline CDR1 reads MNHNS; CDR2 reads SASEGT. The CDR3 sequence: CASRDFNEKLFF. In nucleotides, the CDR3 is TGTGCCAGCCGGGATTTTAATGAAAAACTGTTTTTT.

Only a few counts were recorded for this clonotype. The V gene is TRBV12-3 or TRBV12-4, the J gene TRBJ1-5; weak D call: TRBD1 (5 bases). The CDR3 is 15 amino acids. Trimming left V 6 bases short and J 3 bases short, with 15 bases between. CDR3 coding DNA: TGTGCCAGCAGCTTCCTCCAGGGTCCCAATCAGCCCCAGCATTTT. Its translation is CASSFLQGPNQPQHF.

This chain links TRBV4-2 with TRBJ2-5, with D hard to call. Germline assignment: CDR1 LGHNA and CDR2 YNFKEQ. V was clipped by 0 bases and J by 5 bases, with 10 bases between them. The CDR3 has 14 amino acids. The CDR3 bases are TGTGCCAGCAGCCAAGATTGGTCGCAGGAGACCCAGTACTTC. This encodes CASSQDWSQETQYF.

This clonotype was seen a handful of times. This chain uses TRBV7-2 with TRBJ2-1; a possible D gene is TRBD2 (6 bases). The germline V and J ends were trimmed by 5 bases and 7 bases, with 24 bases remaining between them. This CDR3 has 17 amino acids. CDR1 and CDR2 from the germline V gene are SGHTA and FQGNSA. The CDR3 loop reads CASSLMLTGVPGNEQFF. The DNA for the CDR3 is TGTGCCAGCAGCCTAATGTTGACGGGAGTTCCGGGGAATGAGCAGTTCTTC.

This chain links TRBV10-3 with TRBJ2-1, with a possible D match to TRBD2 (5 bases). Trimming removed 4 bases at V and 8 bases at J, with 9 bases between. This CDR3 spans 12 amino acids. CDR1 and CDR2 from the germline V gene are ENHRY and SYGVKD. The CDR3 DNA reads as TGTGCCATCAGTGGGCTAGCCGATGAGCAGTTCTTC. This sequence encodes CAISGLADEQFF.

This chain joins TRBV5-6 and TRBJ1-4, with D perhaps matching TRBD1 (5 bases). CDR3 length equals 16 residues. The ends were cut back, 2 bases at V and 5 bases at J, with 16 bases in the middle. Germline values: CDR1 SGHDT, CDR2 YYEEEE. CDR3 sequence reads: CASSLIGQGRNEKLFF. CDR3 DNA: TGTGCCAGCAGCTTAATAGGGCAGGGACGGAATGAAAAACTGTTTTTT.

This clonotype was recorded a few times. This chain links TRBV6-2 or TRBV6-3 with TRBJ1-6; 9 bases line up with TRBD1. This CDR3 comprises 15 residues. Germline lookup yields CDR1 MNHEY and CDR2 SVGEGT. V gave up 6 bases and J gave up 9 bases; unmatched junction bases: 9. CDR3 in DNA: TGTGCCAGCAGATACCGGGACAGGGAGAGTTCACCCCTCCACTTT. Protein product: CASRYRDRESSPLHF.

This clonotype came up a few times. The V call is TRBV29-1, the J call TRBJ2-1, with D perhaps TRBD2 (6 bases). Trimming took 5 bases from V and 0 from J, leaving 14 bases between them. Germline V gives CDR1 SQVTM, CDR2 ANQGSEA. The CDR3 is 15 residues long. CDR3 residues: CSVPSGLSSYNEQFF. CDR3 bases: TGCAGCGTTCCAAGCGGGCTGAGCTCCTACAATGAGCAGTTCTTC.

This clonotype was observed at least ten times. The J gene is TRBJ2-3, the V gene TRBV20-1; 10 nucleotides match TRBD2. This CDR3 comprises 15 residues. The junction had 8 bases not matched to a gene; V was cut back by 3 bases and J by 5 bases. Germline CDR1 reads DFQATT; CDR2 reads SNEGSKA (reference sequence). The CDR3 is CSASPLAGVIDTQYF. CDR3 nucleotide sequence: TGCAGTGCTAGCCCCCTAGCGGGGGTTATAGATACGCAGTATTTT.

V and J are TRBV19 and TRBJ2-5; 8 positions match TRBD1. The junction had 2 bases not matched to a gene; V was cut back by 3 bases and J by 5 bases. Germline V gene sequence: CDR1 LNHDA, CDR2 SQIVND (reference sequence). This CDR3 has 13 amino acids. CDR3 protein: CASSIRQGETQYF. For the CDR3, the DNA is TGTGCCAGTAGTATCCGACAGGGGGAGACCCAGTACTTC.

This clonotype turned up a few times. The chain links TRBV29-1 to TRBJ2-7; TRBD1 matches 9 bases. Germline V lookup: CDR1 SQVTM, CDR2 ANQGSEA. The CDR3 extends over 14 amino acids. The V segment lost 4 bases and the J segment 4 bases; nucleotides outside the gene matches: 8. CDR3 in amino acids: CSVVAGTGSYEQYF. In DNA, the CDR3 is TGCAGCGTTGTAGCCGGGACAGGGAGTTACGAGCAGTACTTC.

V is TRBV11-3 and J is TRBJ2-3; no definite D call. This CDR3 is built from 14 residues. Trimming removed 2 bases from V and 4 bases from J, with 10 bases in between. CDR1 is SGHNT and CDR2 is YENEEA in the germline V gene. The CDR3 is CASSLSYGADTQYF. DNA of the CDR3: TGTGCCAGCAGCTTATCCTACGGCGCAGATACGCAGTATTTT.

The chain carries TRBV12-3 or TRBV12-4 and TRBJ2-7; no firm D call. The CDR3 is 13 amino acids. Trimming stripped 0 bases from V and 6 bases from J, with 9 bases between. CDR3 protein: CASSLARLGEQYF. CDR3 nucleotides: TGTGCCAGCAGTTTAGCGCGGTTGGGCGAGCAGTACTTC.

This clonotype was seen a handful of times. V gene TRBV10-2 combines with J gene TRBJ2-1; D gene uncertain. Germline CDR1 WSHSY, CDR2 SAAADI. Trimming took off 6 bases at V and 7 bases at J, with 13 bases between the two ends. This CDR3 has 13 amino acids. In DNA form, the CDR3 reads TGCGCCAGCAGGGACGGGCCGACAAATGAGCAGTTCTTC. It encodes CASRDGPTNEQFF.

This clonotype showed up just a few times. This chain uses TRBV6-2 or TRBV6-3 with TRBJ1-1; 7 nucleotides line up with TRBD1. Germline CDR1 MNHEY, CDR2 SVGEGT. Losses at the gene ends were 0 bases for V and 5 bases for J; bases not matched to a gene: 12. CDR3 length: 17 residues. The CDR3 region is CASSYSPGKTGRTEAFF. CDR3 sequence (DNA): TGTGCCAGCAGTTACTCCCCGGGGAAGACAGGGAGGACTGAAGCTTTCTTT.